Presented here are 8 T cell receptor beta chains from one specimen sequenced in a study of blood T cell repertoires in COVID-19. The repertoire was sequenced with immunoSEQ multiplex PCR; TCRdb's copy has only in-frame clones and lacks some. The table lists 150,000 to 200,000 clones, roughly 84% of them singletons. Sequenced material: PBMCs or T cells enriched from blood (not recorded which). Receptors originate from a man between 70 and 80 years old who had been exposed to COVID-19.

The gene calls are TRBV4-3 and TRBJ1-3; no clear D. Trimming stripped 0 bases from V and 4 bases from J, with 13 bases between. Germline assignment: CDR1 LGHNA and CDR2 YSLEER. CDR3 length: 16 amino acids. The CDR3 loop is CASSQEDPPRGNTIYF. The CDR3 nucleotides are TGCGCCAGCAGCCAAGAAGACCCGCCGCGGGGAAACACCATATATTTT.

The chain combines TRBV4-2 with TRBJ1-2; D call uncertain. The CDR3 has 14 amino acids. From germline, CDR1 is LGHNA and CDR2 YNFKEQ. V was trimmed by 0 bases and J by 2 bases, leaving 7 bases between them. The CDR3 bases are TGTGCCAGCAGCCAAGAACTCGTCAACTATGGCTACACCTTC. This translates into CASSQELVNYGYTF.

J is TRBJ2-4 and V is TRBV7-9; TRBD1 agrees at 10 bases. Germline CDR1 SEHNR, CDR2 FQNEAQ (reference sequence). This CDR3 comprises 15 residues. V lost 5 bases to trimming and J lost 3 bases; unmatched junction nucleotides: 4. CDR3 amino acids: CASSQGQGVKNIQYF. DNA for the CDR3: TGTGCCAGCAGCCAAGGACAGGGGGTCAAAAACATTCAGTACTTC. The variable domain in full, with the rest retrieved from reference TRBV7-9 and TRBJ2-4, is DTGVSQNPRHKITKRGQNVTFRCDPISEHNRLYWYRQTLGQGPEFLTYFQNEAQLEKSRLLSDRFSAERPKGSFSTLEIQRTEQGDSAMYLCASSQGQGVKNIQYFGAGTRLSVL.

The chain combines TRBV11-2 with TRBJ2-3, with no clear D. V was pared by 1 base and J by 1 base, with 9 bases between. The CDR3 extends over 15 amino acids. CDR1 and CDR2 from the germline V gene are SGHAT and FQNNGV. The chain's CDR3 is CASSLGAERTDTQYF. CDR3 nucleotide sequence: TGTGCCAGCAGCTTAGGGGCAGAGCGCACAGATACGCAGTATTTT.

CDR3 DNA: TGTGCCAGCAGCGTGGGGCAGAGTAAAGATACGCAGTATTTT. Translation gives CASSVGQSKDTQYF. The chain couples TRBV9 to TRBJ2-3, with TRBD1 as a possible D gene (5 bases). V was shortened by 2 bases and J by 5 bases, with 12 bases between the two germline ends. This CDR3 contains 14 residues. The germline gives CDR1 SGDLS, CDR2 YYNGEE.

The V and J genes are TRBV18 and TRBJ1-2; no firm D call. Germline values: CDR1 KGHSH, CDR2 LQKENI. Deletions cut 3 bases from V and 8 bases from J, with 13 bases between. CDR3 length equals 13 residues. The CDR3 DNA is TGTGCCAGCTCACCTCCGAATAGAGGAGGCTACACCTTC. Protein product: CASSPPNRGGYTF.

The V and J genes are TRBV6-2 or TRBV6-3 and TRBJ2-1; tentative D call: TRBD2 (6 bases). Trimming removed 0 bases from V and 4 bases from J, with 13 bases in between. Germline V gene sequence: CDR1 MNHEY, CDR2 SVGEGT. The CDR3 extends over 16 amino acids. The chain's CDR3 is CASSYSGSGRYNEQFF. CDR3 DNA sequence: TGTGCCAGCAGTTACTCGGGTAGCGGCAGGTACAATGAGCAGTTCTTC.

The V and J genes are TRBV7-9 and TRBJ1-2; D perhaps matches TRBD1 (6 bases). Per the germline V gene, CDR1 is SEHNR and CDR2 is FQNEAQ (reference sequence). The CDR3 sequence is 13 residues long. V lost 6 bases, J lost 2 bases, and 10 bases lay in between. The CDR3 DNA sequence: TGTGCCAGCAGTCACGGACAGAACTATGGCTACACCTTC. Translating it yields CASSHGQNYGYTF.